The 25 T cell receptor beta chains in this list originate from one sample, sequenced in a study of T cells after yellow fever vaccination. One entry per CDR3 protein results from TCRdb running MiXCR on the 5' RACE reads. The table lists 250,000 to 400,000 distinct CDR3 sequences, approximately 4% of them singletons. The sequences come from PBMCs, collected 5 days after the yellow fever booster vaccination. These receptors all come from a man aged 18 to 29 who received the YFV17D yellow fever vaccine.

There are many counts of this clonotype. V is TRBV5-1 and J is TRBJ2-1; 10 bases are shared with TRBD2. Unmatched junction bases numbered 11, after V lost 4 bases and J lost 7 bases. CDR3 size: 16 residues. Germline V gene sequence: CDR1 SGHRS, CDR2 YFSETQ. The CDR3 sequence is CASSPLSSGGFNEQFF. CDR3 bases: TGCGCCAGCAGCCCCCTGAGTAGCGGGGGGTTTAATGAGCAGTTCTTC. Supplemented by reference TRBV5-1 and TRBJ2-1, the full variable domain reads KAGVTQTPRYLIKTRGQQVTLSCSPISGHRSVSWYQQTPGQGLQFLFEYFSETQRNKGNFPGRFSGRQFSNSRSEMNVSTLELGDSALYLCASSPLSSGGFNEQFFGPGTRLTVL.

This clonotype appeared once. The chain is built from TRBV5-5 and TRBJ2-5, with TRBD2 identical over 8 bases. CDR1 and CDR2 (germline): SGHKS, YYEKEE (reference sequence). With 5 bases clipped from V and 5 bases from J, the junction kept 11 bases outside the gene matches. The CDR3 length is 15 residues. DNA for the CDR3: TGTGCCAGCAGGCCACCTCCCGGGACTAGTGAGACCCAGTACTTC. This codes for CASRPPPGTSETQYF.

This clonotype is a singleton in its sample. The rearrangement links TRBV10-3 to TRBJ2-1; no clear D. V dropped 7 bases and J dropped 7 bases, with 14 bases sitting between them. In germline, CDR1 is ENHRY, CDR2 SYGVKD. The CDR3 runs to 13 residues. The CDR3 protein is CAIIQPGDNEQFF. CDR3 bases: TGTGCCATCATCCAGCCAGGAGATAATGAGCAGTTCTTC.

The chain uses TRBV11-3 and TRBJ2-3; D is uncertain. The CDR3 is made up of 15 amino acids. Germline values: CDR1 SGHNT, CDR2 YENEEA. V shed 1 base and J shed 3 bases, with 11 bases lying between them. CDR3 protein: CASSLGVSKTDTQYF. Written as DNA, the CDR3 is TGTGCCAGCAGCTTAGGTGTCAGTAAGACAGATACGCAGTATTTT.

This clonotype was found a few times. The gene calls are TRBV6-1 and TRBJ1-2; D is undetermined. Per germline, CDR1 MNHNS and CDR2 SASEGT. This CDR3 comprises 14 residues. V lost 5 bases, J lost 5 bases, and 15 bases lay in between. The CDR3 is CASSLMWTDYGYTF. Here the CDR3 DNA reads TGTGCCAGCAGTTTAATGTGGACGGATTATGGCTACACCTTC.

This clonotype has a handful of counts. The chain's CDR3 is CAISEAGLAGGGPDTQYF. In DNA, the CDR3 is TGTGCCATCAGTGAGGCCGGACTAGCGGGGGGCGGTCCAGATACGCAGTATTTT. The rearrangement uses TRBV10-3 and TRBJ2-3; 14 nucleotides line up with TRBD2. Losses at the gene ends were 2 bases for V and 4 bases for J; bases not matched to a gene: 8. The CDR3 totals 18 residues. Germline V gene lookup returns CDR1 ENHRY and CDR2 SYGVKD.

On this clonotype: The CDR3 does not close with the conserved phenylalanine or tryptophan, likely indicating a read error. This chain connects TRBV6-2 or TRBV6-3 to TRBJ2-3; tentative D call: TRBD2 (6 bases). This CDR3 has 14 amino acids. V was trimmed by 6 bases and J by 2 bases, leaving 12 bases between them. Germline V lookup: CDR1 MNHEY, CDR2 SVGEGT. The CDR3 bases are TGTGCCAGCAGGGAGGGACTTACCACAGATACGCAGTATCTT. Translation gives CASREGLTTDTQYL.

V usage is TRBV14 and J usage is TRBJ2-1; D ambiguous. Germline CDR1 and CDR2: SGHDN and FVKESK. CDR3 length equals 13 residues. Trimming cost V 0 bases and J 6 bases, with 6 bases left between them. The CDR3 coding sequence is TGTGCCAGCAGCCAAGAGTGGCTCAATGAGCAGTTCTTC. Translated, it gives CASSQEWLNEQFF.

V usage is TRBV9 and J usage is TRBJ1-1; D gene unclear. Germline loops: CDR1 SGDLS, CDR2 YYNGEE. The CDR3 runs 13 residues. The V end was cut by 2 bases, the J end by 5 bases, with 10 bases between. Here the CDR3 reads CASSVTTGTEAFF. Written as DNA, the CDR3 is TGTGCCAGCAGCGTTACGACGGGAACTGAAGCTTTCTTT.

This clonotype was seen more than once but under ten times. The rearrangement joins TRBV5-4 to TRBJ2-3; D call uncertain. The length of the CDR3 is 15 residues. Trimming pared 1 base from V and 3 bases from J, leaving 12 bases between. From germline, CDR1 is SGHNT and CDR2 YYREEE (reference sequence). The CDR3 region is CASSLSLGSTDTQYF. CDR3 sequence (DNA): TGTGCCAGCAGCTTGAGTCTTGGGTCGACAGATACGCAGTATTTT.

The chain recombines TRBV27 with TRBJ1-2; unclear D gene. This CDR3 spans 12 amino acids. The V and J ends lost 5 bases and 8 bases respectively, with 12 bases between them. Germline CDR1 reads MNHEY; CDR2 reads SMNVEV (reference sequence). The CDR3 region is CASSGGKGGYTF. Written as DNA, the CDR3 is TGTGCCAGCAGTGGAGGGAAGGGAGGCTACACCTTC.

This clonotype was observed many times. CDR3 bases: TGTGCCAGCTCACCAGTCCTAGGAGAAGAGACCCAGTACTTC. Translation gives CASSPVLGEETQYF. V usage is TRBV18 and J usage is TRBJ2-5; D unclear. CDR1 is KGHSH and CDR2 is LQKENI in the germline V gene. V dropped 2 bases and J dropped 3 bases, with 10 bases sitting between them. The CDR3 totals 14 residues.

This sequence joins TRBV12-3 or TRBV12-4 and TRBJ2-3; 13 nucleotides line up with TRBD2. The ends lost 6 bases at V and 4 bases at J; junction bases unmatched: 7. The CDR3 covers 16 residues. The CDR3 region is CASSPLAGGRADTQYF. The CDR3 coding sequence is TGTGCCAGCAGCCCACTAGCGGGGGGGCGGGCAGATACGCAGTATTTT.

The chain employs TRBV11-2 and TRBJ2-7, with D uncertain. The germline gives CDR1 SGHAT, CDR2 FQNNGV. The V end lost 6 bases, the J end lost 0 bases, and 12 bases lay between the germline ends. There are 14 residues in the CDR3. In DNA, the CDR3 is TGTGCCAGCAGATCTTCACCGAGCTCCTACGAGCAGTACGTC. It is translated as CASRSSPSSYEQYV.

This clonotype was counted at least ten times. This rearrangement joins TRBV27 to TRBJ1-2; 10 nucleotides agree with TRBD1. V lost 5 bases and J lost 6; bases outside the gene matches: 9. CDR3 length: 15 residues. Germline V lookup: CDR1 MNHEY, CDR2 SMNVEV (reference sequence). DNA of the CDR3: TGTGCCAGCAGTCCGACTCGGACAGGGGGGGATGGCTACACCTTC. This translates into CASSPTRTGGDGYTF.

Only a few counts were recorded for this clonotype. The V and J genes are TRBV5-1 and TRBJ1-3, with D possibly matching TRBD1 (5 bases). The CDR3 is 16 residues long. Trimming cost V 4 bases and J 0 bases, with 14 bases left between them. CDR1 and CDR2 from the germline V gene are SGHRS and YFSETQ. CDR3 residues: CASSRDGAYSGNTIYF. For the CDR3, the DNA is TGCGCCAGCAGCCGGGACGGAGCTTACTCTGGAAACACCATATATTTT.

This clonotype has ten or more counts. The CDR3 region has the DNA TGTGCCACCAGCAGAGTGCGAGGGGTCACTGAAGCTTTCTTT. Amino acids: CATSRVRGVTEAFF. The chain has TRBV15 and TRBJ1-1; TRBD1 is a possible D gene (5 bases). In germline, CDR1 is LNHNV, CDR2 YYDKDF (reference sequence). Trimming shortened V by 1 base and J by 4 bases, and 10 bases separated the two germline ends. This CDR3 has 14 residues.

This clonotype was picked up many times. As DNA, the CDR3 is TGTGCCAGCAGTTTTGAGACAGGTGTTAACTATGGCTACACCTTC. Protein: CASSFETGVNYGYTF. This chain connects TRBV12-3 or TRBV12-4 to TRBJ1-2; D might be TRBD1 (6 bases). The ends were cut back, 3 bases at V and 1 base at J, with 12 bases in the middle. The CDR3 sequence is 15 residues long.

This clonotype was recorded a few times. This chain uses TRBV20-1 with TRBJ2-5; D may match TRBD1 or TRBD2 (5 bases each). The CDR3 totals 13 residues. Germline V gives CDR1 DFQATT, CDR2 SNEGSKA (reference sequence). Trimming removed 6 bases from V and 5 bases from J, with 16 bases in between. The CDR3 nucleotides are TGCAGTGCGAAGGGACGGGGCGGGGAGACCCAGTACTTC. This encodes CSAKGRGGETQYF.

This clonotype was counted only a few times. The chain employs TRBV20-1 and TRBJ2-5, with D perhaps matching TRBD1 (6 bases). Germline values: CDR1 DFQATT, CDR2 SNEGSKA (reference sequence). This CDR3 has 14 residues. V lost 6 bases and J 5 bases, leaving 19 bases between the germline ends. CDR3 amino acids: CSASGGGPGETQYF. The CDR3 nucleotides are TGCAGTGCCAGTGGGGGCGGACCTGGCGAGACCCAGTACTTC.

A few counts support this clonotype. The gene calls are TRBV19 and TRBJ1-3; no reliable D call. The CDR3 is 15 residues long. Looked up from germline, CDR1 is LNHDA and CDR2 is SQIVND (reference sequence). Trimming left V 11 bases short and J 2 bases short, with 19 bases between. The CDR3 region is CASSTPLGTGNTIYF. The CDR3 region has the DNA TGTGCCTCCAGTACCCCGCTTGGAACTGGAAACACCATATATTTT.

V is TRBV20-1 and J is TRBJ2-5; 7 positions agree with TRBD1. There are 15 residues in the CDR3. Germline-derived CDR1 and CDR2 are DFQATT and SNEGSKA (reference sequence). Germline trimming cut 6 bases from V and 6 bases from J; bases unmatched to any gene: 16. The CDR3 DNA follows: TGCAGTGCCCGGGTAGGGGGCGGCCGGGGCCAGACCCAGTACTTC. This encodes CSARVGGGRGQTQYF.

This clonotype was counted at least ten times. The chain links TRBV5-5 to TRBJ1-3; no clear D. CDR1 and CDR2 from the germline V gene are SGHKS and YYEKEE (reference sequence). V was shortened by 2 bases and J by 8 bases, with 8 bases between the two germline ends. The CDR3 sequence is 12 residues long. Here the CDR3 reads CASSFPSDTIYF. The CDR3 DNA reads TGTGCCAGCAGCTTCCCGTCGGACACCATATATTTT.

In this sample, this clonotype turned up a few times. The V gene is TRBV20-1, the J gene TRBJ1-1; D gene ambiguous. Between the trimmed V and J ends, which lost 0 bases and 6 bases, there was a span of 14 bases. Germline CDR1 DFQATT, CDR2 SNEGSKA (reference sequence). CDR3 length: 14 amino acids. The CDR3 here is CSAREGGEGAEAFF. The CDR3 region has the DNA TGCAGTGCTAGAGAGGGTGGGGAGGGCGCTGAAGCTTTCTTT.

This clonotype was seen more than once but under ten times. The CDR3 region is CASSLVASGGTYEQYF. In DNA form, the CDR3 reads TGTGCCAGCAGCTTAGTGGCTAGCGGGGGGACCTACGAGCAGTACTTC. V gene TRBV7-2 combines with J gene TRBJ2-7; the match to TRBD2 covers 11 bases. Germline V gene lookup returns CDR1 SGHTA and CDR2 FQGNSA. J lost 2 bases, V lost 1 base, and 4 bases had no gene match. This CDR3 comprises 16 residues.